The TCR beta chain under discussion was sequenced for a study of blood T cells in healthy people across ages (dated by TCRdb to between 2015 and 2016). Notes on the research overall: Template switching captured roughly one uniquely barcoded TCR beta cDNA molecule per two T cells in model experiments. To track age-related changes in TCR beta repertoire diversity, the study relied on deep sequencing normalized with unique cDNA molecular identifiers. Using the same blood draw, the study looked at two additional independent replicas of 1 million unique cDNA reads for two donors, one aged 18 to 29 and the other aged 80 or older. To avoid experimental bias, donors of different ages were randomly spread across the sequencing lanes. The donors were split into four age groups: young (average 16 years), middle-aged (roughly 40), aged (approximately 60) and long-lived (roughly 86).

The germline V gene (reference sequence) specifies LNHDA as CDR1 and SQIVND as CDR2. V ends up 3 bases short and J 0 bases short, with an unmatched junction base count of 5. CDR3 length: 17 amino acids, cysteine to phenylalanine. Only the CDR3 DNA is retained, 51 bases long and in frame from the first base. Beyond this particular receptor, the publication reports: Bulk unsorted PBMC profiling prevented conclusive comparison of naive and antigen-experienced compartments. As age increased, observed TCR beta diversity per million T cells dropped in a roughly linear way, and a significant reduction was already evident by age 40. There was a strong correlation between observed TCR beta diversity and the percentage of naive T cells measured by flow cytometry. Compared with the aged group, the long-lived group had more naive CD4+ T cells, fewer expanded clones and increased TCR diversity, a pattern suggesting age selection. Because donor CMV infection status was unknown, age-related changes in expanded clonotypes were potentially confounded. Estimates of total diversity from one million sequenced T cells were regarded as lower bounds and underestimates.

Worth noting for this clonotype: Its target antigen remains unknown. The sample holds no much larger clone one base away, and base qualities are not on file.

Library preparation was by 5' RACE. Sequenced using an Illumina HiSeq 2500. A second PCR of roughly 7 to 12 cycles was run with a J-beta primer mix and a sample-barcoded 5' primer. A template-switch 5' adaptor carrying 12 random nucleotides introduced a unique molecular identifier onto each TCR beta cDNA molecule. At least 2.5 million CDR3-containing paired-end reads were obtained from each sample. The Mint cDNA synthesis kit, primed by a TRBC-specific oligonucleotide, was used to synthesize first-strand cDNA from all RNA. Following uracil-DNA glycosylase treatment, all cDNA underwent a first 18-cycle PCR with the universal primers M1SS and BC2_uni_R. On the study's bioinformatics: Each sample was normalized by randomly selecting 1 million high-quality reads, each carrying a distinct molecular identifier. Instead of being binned into consensus sequences, reads that shared molecular identifiers were thrown out. MiTCR, with a Q25 quality threshold and the strictest error-elimination algorithm, was used for CDR3 identification, clonotype clustering and error correction. A nonparametric unseen species model using Euler transformation provided a lower-bound estimate of total TCR beta diversity. TCRdb cleaned the public reads at Q25 with fastp, built clones with MiXCR and kept in-frame beta chains. Rows with one shared CDR3 protein collapse into an entry with the most common genes and DNA. The V and J calls and clone size are TCRdb's, not the authors'. This sample lists approximately 940,000 distinct CDR3 sequences; around 46% were detected once. Roughly an eighth of the sample comes from the top ten.

Systemically healthy Caucasian individuals from Russia, about 38 in total and aged about 6 to 100 years, were included as donors. Each donor gave 9 to 10 milliliters of peripheral blood, collected into EDTA-treated Vacutainer tubes. PBMCs were isolated by Ficoll-Paque density-gradient centrifugation, with at least 6 million obtained per sample. Total RNA was extracted from PBMCs with Trizol reagent, with at least 5 micrograms obtained per sample. Naive CD45RAhigh/CD27high T cell percentages were measured by flow cytometry on a PBMC aliquot from every donor. The sequence links TRBV19 to TRBJ2-3, with 11 bases in between that match TRBD2. Sequenced input: blood. This clonotype originated in a man between 25 and 39 years old in good health. The nucleotide sequence reads TGTGCCAGTAGTATCGAAGGACTAGCGGGCAGCACAGATACGCAGTATTTT. It is translated as CASSIEGLAGSTDTQYF.